The 12 T cell receptor beta chains below were found in one sample sequenced in a study of T-cell reconstitution after alpha-beta-depleted transplantation in children. TCRbeta library construction was performed incorporating unique molecular identifiers. MiXCR, applied by TCRdb to the PCR reads, yields one record per CDR3 protein. The table lists about 590,000 distinct CDR3 sequences, around 13% of them singletons. Sequenced material: PBMCs, mostly from graft donor cells, taken 360 days after TCRalphabeta/CD19-depleted stem cell transplant. All receptors derive from a male patient aged 10 to 17 who had a stem cell transplant for acute myeloid leukemia, so the T cells may come from the graft donor.

V and J are TRBV20-1 and TRBJ2-2; no clear D gene. Per germline, CDR1 DFQATT and CDR2 SNEGSKA (reference sequence). V lost 4 bases and J 6 bases, leaving 18 bases between the germline ends. The CDR3 has 15 amino acids. In DNA, the CDR3 is TGCAGTGCTAAGGTTTCCGGGTCGGTCGCCGGGGAGCTGTTTTTT. Its translation: CSAKVSGSVAGELFF.

This clonotype was observed a handful of times. V usage is TRBV20-1 and J usage is TRBJ2-1; tentatively, D is TRBD2 (6 bases). CDR3 length: 12 amino acids. Trimming took off 1 base at V and 9 bases at J, with 10 bases between the two ends. Looked up from germline, CDR1 is DFQATT and CDR2 is SNEGSKA (reference sequence). The CDR3 is CSARGGGTEQFF. CDR3 DNA sequence: TGCAGTGCTAGAGGAGGCGGGACTGAGCAGTTCTTC.

This clonotype was found many times. The chain couples TRBV29-1 to TRBJ2-7, with 7 bases matching TRBD1. J was trimmed by 0 bases and V by 7 bases; bases with no gene match: 9. The CDR3 totals 14 residues. The germline V gene has CDR1 SQVTM and CDR2 ANQGSEA. Written as DNA, the CDR3 is TGCAGCGCCCGCGGGCAGGGGGTCTCCTACGAGCAGTACTTC. Protein sequence: CSARGQGVSYEQYF.

The genes are TRBV28 and TRBJ2-1; 15 positions agree with TRBD2. The V gene's germline CDR1 is MDHEN and CDR2 SYDVKM. V was clipped by 6 bases and J by 3 bases; unmatched bases: 15. This CDR3 is 20 amino acids long. CDR3 in amino acids: CASSPGLAGGLLFVYNEQFF. In DNA form, the CDR3 reads TGTGCCAGCAGCCCAGGACTAGCGGGAGGGCTCCTATTTGTCTACAATGAGCAGTTCTTC.

This clonotype has only a few counts. V gene TRBV11-2 combines with J gene TRBJ2-1; TRBD1 aligns across 9 bases. CDR1 is SGHAT and CDR2 is FQNNGV in the germline V gene. J gave up 15 bases and V 5 bases, and 8 bases lay outside the gene matches. The length of the CDR3 is 12 residues. The CDR3 DNA sequence: TGTGCCAGCAGCCCATGGACAGGGGATCGGTTCTTC. Translation gives CASSPWTGDRFF.

This clonotype has ten or more counts. The chain combines TRBV5-1 with TRBJ2-1; 14 bases align to TRBD2. The CDR3 loop spans 20 amino acids. The V and J ends lost 0 bases and 1 base, in that order; junction bases with no gene match: 9. The germline CDR1 and CDR2 sequences are SGHRS and YFSETQ. This CDR3 reads CASSLVRLAGGPGSYNEQFF. In DNA form, the CDR3 reads TGCGCCAGCAGCTTGGTCCGACTAGCGGGAGGGCCGGGGTCCTACAATGAGCAGTTCTTC.

In this sample, this clonotype turned up a few times. This chain uses TRBV28 with TRBJ2-7, with TRBD1 identical over 7 bases. There are 15 residues in the CDR3. V shed 6 bases and J 1 base; nucleotides not matched to a gene: 9. Per germline, CDR1 MDHEN and CDR2 SYDVKM. CDR3 in DNA: TGTGCCAGCAGCTCCGACAGGGAACGATCCTACGAGCAGTACTTC. It is translated as CASSSDRERSYEQYF.

V gene TRBV18 combines with J gene TRBJ1-4; D is unclear. The length of the CDR3 is 16 residues. Germline V lookup: CDR1 KGHSH, CDR2 LQKENI. Trimming shortened V by 6 bases and J by 2 bases, and 16 bases separated the two germline ends. CDR3 bases: TGTGCCAGCTCGCCTTTTACGGGGAGGACTAATGAAAAACTGTTTTTT. Protein sequence: CASSPFTGRTNEKLFF. Filled out from reference TRBV18 and TRBJ1-4, the complete variable domain reads NAGVMQNPRHLVRRRGQEARLRCSPMKGHSHVYWYRQLPEEGLKFMVYLQKENIIDESGMPKERFSAEFPKEGPSILRIQQVVRGDSAAYFCASSPFTGRTNEKLFFGSGTQLSVL.

This clonotype was recorded a few times. The V gene is TRBV7-3, the J gene TRBJ2-6, with a tentative D call TRBD2 (6 bases). Germline loops: CDR1 SGHTA, CDR2 FQGTGA. The CDR3 is 17 residues long. V was pared by 4 bases and J by 0 bases, with 13 bases between. As DNA, the CDR3 is TGTGCCAGCAGCTCAGTCGGGGGATACTCTGGGGCCAACGTCCTGACTTTC. Protein sequence: CASSSVGGYSGANVLTF.

This clonotype turned up a few times. This rearrangement joins TRBV29-1 to TRBJ2-7, with 7 bases aligning to TRBD1. CDR3 length: 12 residues. V lost 7 bases, J lost 5 bases, and 8 bases stayed unmatched. The germline CDR1 and CDR2 sequences are SQVTM and ANQGSEA. DNA of the CDR3: TGCAGCGCCGAGGGGGCGCCCCACGAGCAGTACTTC. This sequence encodes CSAEGAPHEQYF.

In its sample, this clonotype was seen a few times. CDR3 amino acids: CASSQLQGDGYTF. The DNA of the CDR3 is TGCGCCAGCAGCCAATTGCAGGGGGATGGCTACACCTTC. The rearrangement joins TRBV4-1 to TRBJ1-2; 7 nucleotides align to TRBD1. The V and J ends lost 2 bases and 6 bases, in that order; junction bases with no gene match: 3. The germline gives CDR1 MGHRA, CDR2 YSYEKL. The CDR3 length is 13 residues.

This clonotype was seen a few times. This chain joins TRBV18 and TRBJ2-1; 8 bases align to TRBD2. The CDR3 runs to 14 residues. Per germline, CDR1 KGHSH and CDR2 LQKENI. V was pared by 4 bases and J by 6 bases, with 5 bases of the junction left unmatched. CDR3 nucleotide sequence: TGTGCCAGCTCACTCCCGGGACTAGGCAATGAGCAGTTCTTC. It translates to CASSLPGLGNEQFF.